This record covers a single T cell receptor (beta chain). The antigen is unknown. These data come from a study of cytomegalovirus exposure and HLA in healthy donors. Study-level information: Prior work identified 95 million to 120 million unique TCR beta sequences in roughly 190 million T cells. Study results and caveats: When a later analysis was performed, an Asian-associated ancestry cluster reportedly had fewer N-insertions than the roughly 700-donor mean. The listing of approximately 160 TCR beta chains classed them as cytomegalovirus-associated.

PCR employed 60 Vbeta and 13 Jbeta primers. Assay used: immunoSEQ multiplex PCR; TCRdb lists only in-frame clones, some missing. The repertoire holds about 160,000 clones, with 60% to 70% as singletons. Per germline, CDR1 LNHDA and CDR2 SQIVND (reference sequence). This CDR3 is 16 amino acids long. V lost 7 bases to trimming and J lost 2 bases; unmatched junction nucleotides: 12. The source is a woman aged 55-70 years in good health and CMV-seropositive. V usage is TRBV19 and J usage is TRBJ2-7; 9 bases are shared with TRBD1. Sequencing used PBMCs. The CDR3 region is CASTSSAGTGPYEQYF. CDR3 coding DNA: TGTGCCAGTACTTCTAGTGCCGGGACAGGGCCCTACGAGCAGTACTTC.